The 4 T cell receptor beta chains below all came from one sample that was sequenced in a study of T cell responses to AZD1222 COVID-19 vaccine. Sequencing was performed with immunoSEQ multiplex PCR; in TCRdb, only in-frame clones are kept and a portion is missing. The data contain more than 150,000 clones, about 88% of them singletons. The sample in question was peripheral blood, obtained 28 days after the second AZD1222 dose. The receptor set was obtained from an adult who received the AZD1222 COVID-19 vaccine.

CDR3 loop: CASSDLQSRSNSPLWEQYF. CDR3 bases: TGTGCCAGCAGTGACCTTCAAAGTCGATCCAACAGCCCTTTGTGGGAGCAGTACTTC. The rearrangement links TRBV6-4 to TRBJ2-7, with D unresolved. The germline V gene encodes CDR1 MRHNA and CDR2 SNTAGT. This CDR3 contains 19 residues. Trimming shortened V by 2 bases and J by 7 bases, and 30 bases separated the two germline ends.

The chain joins TRBV5-1 to TRBJ2-3; the match to TRBD2 covers 10 bases. Germline V CDR1 and CDR2: SGHRS, YFSETQ. The V segment lost 2 bases and the J segment 5 bases; nucleotides outside the gene matches: 5. This CDR3 comprises 15 residues. Here the CDR3 DNA reads TGCGCCAGCAGCTTAGCGGGAGGGCCGGGAGATACGCAGTATTTT. Translating gives CASSLAGGPGDTQYF.

The rearrangement joins TRBV27 to TRBJ2-1; D gene ambiguous. CDR3 length: 15 amino acids. Germline assignment: CDR1 MNHEY and CDR2 SMNVEV (reference sequence). The ends were cut back, 2 bases at V and 1 base at J, with 9 bases in the middle. The CDR3 sequence: CASSLLQNSYNEQFF. CDR3 DNA: TGTGCCAGCAGTTTACTCCAAAATTCCTACAATGAGCAGTTCTTC.

This chain links TRBV30 with TRBJ2-1; 9 bases agree with TRBD2. Germline CDR1 GTSNPN, CDR2 SVGIG (reference sequence). The CDR3 extends over 15 amino acids. The ends lost 3 bases at V and 7 bases at J; junction bases unmatched: 10. As DNA, the CDR3 is TGTGCCTGGAGGGAGAGCGGGAGGACGAGGAATGAGCAGTTCTTC. Amino acids: CAWRESGRTRNEQFF. The entire variable domain, with the rest obtained from reference TRBV30 and TRBJ2-1, is as follows: SQTIHQWPATLVQPVGSPLSLECTVEGTSNPNLYWYRQAAGRGLQLLFYSVGIGQISSEVPQNLSASRPQDRQFILSSKKLLLSDSGFYLCAWRESGRTRNEQFFGPGTRLTVL.